This TCR beta chain appears in the sequencing data of a study of CD8+CD57+ T cells in acquired aplastic anemia. Study overall: On average, sorted CD4+ and CD8+ cells gave around 3.3 ug of DNA. For CD4+ cells, healthy donors had an average of about 9.9 million reads. Whole-study results and caveats: Patients and healthy controls showed no significant CD8+ Simpson's diversity difference.

V was shortened by 3 bases and J by 0 bases, with 9 bases between the two germline ends. The CDR3 runs 13 residues. Germline values: CDR1 DFQATT, CDR2 SNEGSKA (reference sequence). Profiles of TCR beta VDJ and CDR3 were generated from a genomic DNA template. Using its own MiXCR run on the reads, TCRdb lists one record per CDR3 protein. The repertoire holds fewer than 100,000 distinct CDR3 sequences, with around 42% as singletons. Many counts were recorded for this clonotype. Its antigen remains unidentified. The sequence came from a human donor in good health, serving as a control. The chain recombines TRBV20-1 with TRBJ2-7, with D maybe TRBD2 (5 bases). Sample: sorted CD4+, CD8+, or CD8+CD57+ T cells (not recorded which) from PBMCs. CDR3 DNA sequence: TGCAGTGCTAGCGGGGATTACTCCTACGAGCAGTACTTC. It specifies CSASGDYSYEQYF.